The entry below gives a single T cell receptor beta chain sequence along with its context. The data originate from a study of blood T cell repertoires in COVID-19. At the level of the study: T cells, B-cell-depleted T cells, or PBMCs supplied cDNA or gDNA.

Repertoires were generated with immunoSEQ multiplex PCR, while TCRdb's copy carries only in-frame clones and drops some. The sample contains 30,000 to 35,000 clones, 75% to 80% of which appear only once. V was clipped by 6 bases and J by 3 bases, with 14 bases between them. This CDR3 is built from 14 residues. Germline-derived CDR1 and CDR2 are SNHLY and FYNNEI. The rearrangement links TRBV2 to TRBJ1-2, with D perhaps TRBD1 (6 bases). This clonotype was obtained from a human donor in a cohort sampled during active COVID-19. Sequencing was done on a sample of peripheral blood. CDR3 sequence (DNA): TGTGCCAGCAGCCTACAGGGTCCGGACTATGGCTACACCTTC. It codes for CASSLQGPDYGYTF.